Shown below are 31 T cell receptor beta chains from a single sample sequenced in a study of blood T cell repertoires in COVID-19. The protocol was immunoSEQ multiplex PCR, while the TCRdb copy is restricted to in-frame clones and leaves out a portion. This sample carries about 240,000 clones, roughly 83% of them seen once, and the ten largest clones take over 9%. Sequencing input: peripheral blood. The source of these receptors is an elderly man with acute or convalescent COVID-19.

The V call is TRBV18, the J call TRBJ1-5, with 7 bases fitting TRBD1. The CDR3 has 16 amino acids. V was pared by 3 bases and J by 0 bases, with 5 bases of the junction left unmatched. The V gene's germline CDR1 is KGHSH and CDR2 LQKENI. The CDR3 nucleotides read TGTGCCAGCTCACCGCGGGGACAGAATAGCAATCAGCCCCAGCATTTT. Amino acids: CASSPRGQNSNQPQHF.

The chain is built from TRBV18 and TRBJ2-5; TRBD2 is a possible D gene (6 bases). This CDR3 is 15 amino acids long. Germline V gene lookup returns CDR1 KGHSH and CDR2 LQKENI. Deletions cut 1 base from V and 2 bases from J, with 11 bases between. The CDR3 DNA follows: TGTGCCAGCTCACCACGATCGGGGGAGCAAGAGACCCAGTACTTC. Protein sequence: CASSPRSGEQETQYF.

The genes are TRBV28 and TRBJ1-2; D not certain. The CDR3 is 12 residues long. V dropped 3 bases and J dropped 5 bases, with 7 bases sitting between them. Per the germline V gene, CDR1 is MDHEN and CDR2 is SYDVKM. The CDR3, as DNA: TGTGCCAGCAGTTTTAGGGAGTATGGCTACACCTTC. This codes for CASSFREYGYTF.

Points on this clone: The sample has other DNA sequences that encode this CDR3 too. This sequence joins TRBV6-5 and TRBJ1-1; TRBD1 might be the D (5 bases). Germline V lookup: CDR1 MNHEY, CDR2 SVGAGI. This CDR3 has 13 residues. With 5 bases removed from V and 5 bases from J, the gap between germline ends came to 12 bases. CDR3 nucleotides: TGTGCCAGCAGTCTCCCCGGGGGAACTGAAGCTTTCTTT. Translated, it gives CASSLPGGTEAFF.

The CDR3 spells CSVGQGSTGELFF. The CDR3 DNA sequence: TGCAGCGTTGGACAGGGATCCACCGGGGAGCTGTTTTTT. This rearrangement joins TRBV29-1 to TRBJ2-2, with 7 positions matching TRBD1. The trim removed 4 bases at V and 4 bases at J, leaving 3 bases unmatched. Germline CDR1 SQVTM, CDR2 ANQGSEA. The CDR3 sequence is 13 residues long.

The rearrangement uses TRBV19 and TRBJ1-1; no clear D. The CDR3 has 16 residues. Germline V lookup: CDR1 LNHDA, CDR2 SQIVND (reference sequence). Trimming pared 5 bases from V and 1 base from J, leaving 17 bases between. CDR3 residues: CASSPSGLAGNTEAFF. CDR3 nucleotides: TGTGCCAGTAGTCCATCCGGGTTGGCGGGGAACACTGAAGCTTTCTTT.

This chain joins TRBV11-2 and TRBJ2-7; 8 nucleotides match TRBD1. From germline, CDR1 is SGHAT and CDR2 FQNNGV. J was trimmed by 2 bases and V by 5 bases; bases with no gene match: 8. The CDR3 contains 15 residues. CDR3 DNA sequence: TGTGCCAGCAGCCTAAGCGGACAGGGCCCCTACGAGCAGTACTTC. The encoded protein is CASSLSGQGPYEQYF.

This clone appeared once. The gene calls are TRBV7-6 and TRBJ1-1; D may be TRBD1 (5 bases). Trimming left V 5 bases short and J 6 bases short, with 19 bases between. The CDR3 runs to 15 residues. Germline values: CDR1 SGHVS, CDR2 FNYEAQ. CDR3 in DNA: TGTGCCAGCAGCCCTACTGGGGCTCAATGGGCTGAAGCTTTCTTT. This codes for CASSPTGAQWAEAFF. Filled out from reference TRBV7-6 and TRBJ1-1, the complete variable domain reads GAGVSQSPRYKVTKRGQDVALRCDPISGHVSLYWYRQALGQGPEFLTYFNYEAQQDKSGLPNDRFSAERPEGSISTLTIQRTEQRDSAMYRCASSPTGAQWAEAFFGQGTRLTVV.

The chain carries TRBV28 and TRBJ2-1; 10 bases line up with TRBD1. V dropped 6 bases and J dropped 2; count of bases not matched to a gene: 4. Germline V gene sequence: CDR1 MDHEN, CDR2 SYDVKM. There are 15 residues in the CDR3. The CDR3 nucleotides are TGTGCCAGCAGCCCTGACAGGGGGCCCTACAATGAGCAGTTCTTC. This codes for CASSPDRGPYNEQFF.

The genes are TRBV2 and TRBJ1-3; 8 positions agree with TRBD1. The V gene's germline CDR1 is SNHLY and CDR2 FYNNEI. The CDR3 covers 14 residues. Losses at the gene ends were 7 bases for V and 3 bases for J; bases not matched to a gene: 5. For the CDR3, the DNA is TGTGCCAGCACTCCGGACAGGGTTGGAAACACCATATATTTT. It yields the protein CASTPDRVGNTIYF.

This rearrangement joins TRBV3-1 (or the pseudogene TRBV3-2) to TRBJ1-6; D gene uncertain. The germline V gene encodes CDR1 LGHDT and CDR2 YNNKEL (reference sequence). CDR3 length equals 14 residues. The V and J ends lost 8 bases and 3 bases respectively, with 11 bases between them. In nucleotides, the CDR3 is TGTGCCAGCGGTGCCCGTAGCTATAATTCACCCCTCCACTTT. The encoded protein is CASGARSYNSPLHF.

V gene TRBV20-1 combines with J gene TRBJ1-2, with 7 positions matching TRBD1. The CDR3 consists of 10 residues. Germline V gene data show CDR1 as DFQATT and CDR2 as SNEGSKA (reference sequence). V trimming: 6 bases; J trimming: 6 bases; junction bases outside the gene matches: 1. CDR3 protein: CSAQGDGYTF. The CDR3 nucleotides are TGCAGTGCCCAGGGGGATGGCTACACCTTC.

The rearrangement links TRBV2 to TRBJ1-1, with 10 bases fitting TRBD1. Germline V gene sequence: CDR1 SNHLY, CDR2 FYNNEI. The CDR3 totals 19 residues. J gave up 4 bases and V 1 base, and 15 bases lay outside the gene matches. CDR3 in DNA: TGTGCCAGCAGTGAAGGGCCGGACAGGGGGTTTAGGAGGGGCACTGAAGCTTTCTTT. It translates to CASSEGPDRGFRRGTEAFF.

The chain uses TRBV6-4 and TRBJ2-5; tentative D call: TRBD1 (5 bases). This CDR3 is 13 amino acids long. Germline CDR1 reads MRHNA; CDR2 reads SNTAGT. Trimming pared 3 bases from V and 6 bases from J, leaving 11 bases between. CDR3 residues: CASSESPGKTQYF. The DNA of the CDR3 is TGTGCCAGCAGTGAGTCACCAGGGAAGACCCAGTACTTC.

The chain combines TRBV11-2 with TRBJ2-1; 8 nucleotides agree with TRBD2. The germline V gene has CDR1 SGHAT and CDR2 FQNNGV. This CDR3 spans 13 amino acids. The trim removed 5 bases at V and 10 bases at J, leaving 7 bases unmatched. CDR3 in amino acids: CASSPNPSGEQFF. The CDR3 region has the DNA TGTGCCAGCAGCCCGAACCCTAGCGGGGAGCAGTTCTTC.

This chain joins TRBV3-1 (or the pseudogene TRBV3-2) and TRBJ2-7; possibly TRBD2 for D (6 bases). The CDR3 runs 14 residues. The V end was cut by 6 bases, the J end by 0 bases, with 12 bases between. CDR1 is LGHDT, CDR2 YNNKEL, per germline (reference sequence). CDR3 DNA sequence: TGTGCCAGCAGGCCCGGGACTGCCTCCTACGAGCAGTACTTC. It codes for CASRPGTASYEQYF.

V and J are TRBV29-1 and TRBJ1-5; D is undetermined. Germline values: CDR1 SQVTM, CDR2 ANQGSEA. This CDR3 region has 14 residues. With 8 bases removed from V and 2 bases from J, the gap between germline ends came to 16 bases. The CDR3 region is CSTREGEGNQPQHF. Here the CDR3 DNA reads TGCAGCACCCGGGAGGGAGAGGGCAATCAGCCCCAGCATTTT. The complete variable domain, with remaining parts taken from reference TRBV29-1 and TRBJ1-5, reads SAVISQKPSRDICQRGTSLTIQCQVDSQVTMMFWYRQQPGQSLTLIATANQGSEATYESGFVIDKFPISRPNLTFSTLTVSNMSPEDSSIYLCSTREGEGNQPQHFGDGTRLSIL.

The sample holds a few counts of this clone. The J gene is TRBJ2-2, the V gene TRBV11-2; the match to TRBD2 covers 7 bases. CDR3 size: 13 residues. The junction had 0 bases not matched to a gene; V was cut back by 8 bases and J by 0 bases. Germline-derived CDR1 and CDR2 are SGHAT and FQNNGV. The CDR3 DNA sequence: TGTGCCAGCGGGGGGGCGAACACCGGGGAGCTGTTTTTT. It specifies CASGGANTGELFF.

The chain recombines TRBV12-3 or TRBV12-4 with TRBJ2-1, with unresolved D. This CDR3 comprises 12 residues. The ends were cut back, 5 bases at V and 6 bases at J, with 8 bases in the middle. The CDR3: CASSQATNEQFF. In DNA form, the CDR3 reads TGTGCCAGCAGTCAAGCAACCAATGAGCAGTTCTTC.

This chain's CDR3 is CASSSETGVAFF. CDR3 nucleotide sequence: TGTGCCAGCAGTAGCGAAACAGGGGTGGCTTTCTTT. The chain uses TRBV6-5 and TRBJ1-1; 7 nucleotides line up with TRBD1. Germline-derived CDR1 and CDR2 are MNHEY and SVGAGI. CDR3 size: 12 residues. Germline trimming cut 5 bases from V and 11 bases from J; bases unmatched to any gene: 8.

This chain links TRBV5-1 with TRBJ1-2; no clear D. Between the trimmed V and J ends, which lost 0 bases and 4 bases, there was a span of 7 bases. There are 13 residues in the CDR3. Germline-derived CDR1 and CDR2 are SGHRS and YFSETQ. Written as DNA, the CDR3 is TGCGCCAGCAGCTTGGCCCAGGTCTATGGCTACACCTTC. As protein: CASSLAQVYGYTF.

The chain recombines TRBV2 with TRBJ2-1; 12 nucleotides align to TRBD2. V shed 8 bases and J 7 bases; nucleotides not matched to a gene: 6. The CDR3 totals 14 residues. Germline assignment: CDR1 SNHLY and CDR2 FYNNEI. The CDR3: CASALAGGGNEQFF. The CDR3 DNA reads TGTGCCAGCGCACTAGCGGGAGGCGGAAATGAGCAGTTCTTC.

The genes are TRBV7-3 and TRBJ1-6, with D possibly TRBD1 on 6 matching bases. Germline V gene lookup returns CDR1 SGHTA and CDR2 FQGTGA. Trimming left V 5 bases short and J 7 bases short, with 15 bases between. The CDR3 contains 15 residues. The DNA for the CDR3 is TGTGCCAGCAGCGAAGGGACCCAGGGGAATTCACCCCTCCACTTT. Residues: CASSEGTQGNSPLHF. The full variable domain, rest sourced from reference TRBV7-3 and TRBJ1-6, is GAGVSQTPSNKVTEKGKYVELRCDPISGHTALYWYRQSLGQGPEFLIYFQGTGAADDSGLPNDRFFAVRPEGSVSTLKIQRTERGDSAVYLCASSEGTQGNSPLHFGNGTRLTVT.

The chain is built from TRBV5-4 and TRBJ1-1; D is possibly TRBD1 (6 bases). From germline, CDR1 is SGHNT and CDR2 YYREEE (reference sequence). V was trimmed by 0 bases and J by 0 bases, leaving 12 bases between them. The CDR3 is 16 residues long. The CDR3 here is CASSLGAGVMNTEAFF. The CDR3 DNA follows: TGTGCCAGCAGCTTGGGTGCAGGGGTCATGAACACTGAAGCTTTCTTT. Using reference TRBV5-4 and TRBJ1-1 for the parts outside the CDR3, the full variable domain is ETGVTQSPTHLIKTRGQQVTLRCSSQSGHNTVSWYQQALGQGPQFIFQYYREEENGRGNFPPRFSGLQFPNYSSELNVNALELDDSALYLCASSLGAGVMNTEAFFGQGTRLTVV.

The chain is built from TRBV9 and TRBJ2-7, with a tentative D call TRBD1 (6 bases). CDR1 is SGDLS, CDR2 YYNGEE, per germline. The CDR3 has 15 residues. The V end was cut by 5 bases, the J end by 0 bases, with 15 bases between. The CDR3 DNA sequence: TGTGCCAGCAGTAAAGGGGGTCAGAGCTCCTACGAGCAGTACTTC. It yields the protein CASSKGGQSSYEQYF.

The chain recombines TRBV6-5 with TRBJ2-1; TRBD1 matches 9 bases. The V gene end was trimmed by 2 bases and the J gene end by 6 bases; junction bases not matched to a gene: 5. Per germline, CDR1 MNHEY and CDR2 SVGAGI. CDR3 length: 15 residues. In DNA, the CDR3 is TGTGCCAGCAGTTACGGGGACAGGGTGAGCAATGAGCAGTTCTTC. Encoded protein: CASSYGDRVSNEQFF.

V and J are TRBV7-2 and TRBJ2-3; 7 bases are shared with TRBD1. CDR3 length equals 16 residues. Germline V lookup: CDR1 SGHTA, CDR2 FQGNSA. Unmatched junction bases numbered 13, after V lost 5 bases and J lost 5 bases. The CDR3 here is CASSLGNRGWGDTQYF. The CDR3 DNA sequence: TGTGCCAGCAGCCTAGGCAACAGGGGATGGGGAGATACGCAGTATTTT.

The CDR3 bases are TGTGCCATCAGTGAGAGTACGGGGGTGGGAGAGACCCAGTACTTC. Residues: CAISESTGVGETQYF. The chain recombines TRBV10-3 with TRBJ2-5, with a possible D match to TRBD2 (6 bases). Per the germline V gene, CDR1 is ENHRY and CDR2 is SYGVKD. The CDR3 is 15 amino acids. The V and J ends lost 2 bases and 4 bases respectively, with 14 bases between them.

The chain employs TRBV9 and TRBJ1-4, with D maybe TRBD1 (5 bases). The length of the CDR3 is 14 residues. With 3 bases removed from V and 7 bases from J, the gap between germline ends came to 13 bases. Germline V lookup: CDR1 SGDLS, CDR2 YYNGEE. The CDR3 nucleotides read TGTGCCAGCAGCGCCCGGGGGGGAAGTGAAAAACTGTTTTTT. The encoded protein is CASSARGGSEKLFF.

The chain employs TRBV5-4 and TRBJ2-5; D possibly corresponds to TRBD2 (5 bases). Germline V CDR1 and CDR2: SGHNT, YYREEE (reference sequence). This CDR3 region has 13 residues. Trimming stripped 0 bases from V and 5 bases from J, with 8 bases between. Here the CDR3 reads CASSLEPGETQYF. As DNA, the CDR3 is TGTGCCAGCAGCTTGGAACCGGGGGAGACCCAGTACTTC.

This chain connects TRBV7-9 to TRBJ1-1, with TRBD1 matching over 9 bases. The J segment lost 0 bases and the V segment lost 5 bases, leaving 13 bases of the junction unmatched. CDR1 SEHNR and CDR2 FQNEAQ come from the germline V gene (reference sequence). CDR3 size: 18 residues. The CDR3 spells CASSVPRDRALMNTEAFF. The CDR3 DNA follows: TGTGCCAGCAGCGTACCCCGGGACAGGGCCCTCATGAACACTGAAGCTTTCTTT.